These T cell receptor beta chains were read from a single sample in a study of blood T cell repertoires in COVID-19. The protocol was immunoSEQ multiplex PCR, while the TCRdb copy is restricted to in-frame clones and leaves out a portion. The table lists more than 200,000 clones, roughly 80% of them singletons. Specimen: peripheral blood. Receptors were obtained from a man aged 50-60 years with active or convalescent COVID-19. Both conserved end residues are part of each CDR3. The D gene is left open where the match is weak. Part of the rows lack a size; the others show once, few, many or a class for expanded clones.

abundance	d_gene	j_gene	v_gene	CDR3nt	CDR3aa
-	TRBD1	TRBJ1-2	TRBV5-1	TGCGCCAGCAGCTCGGGACAGGGGACGTGGGGCTACACCTTC	CASSSGQGTWGYTF
-	-	TRBJ1-5	TRBV6-5	TGTGCCAGCAGGGCCTTATACGATCAGCCCCAGCATTTT	CASRALYDQPQHF
-	-	TRBJ2-1	TRBV6-5	TGTGCCAGCATCATATCCGGGACAAAAAATGAGCAGTTCTTC	CASIISGTKNEQFF
-	TRBD2	TRBJ2-7	TRBV14	TGTGCCAGCAGCCAAGACCCGCTAGCGGCCTACGAGCAGTACTTC	CASSQDPLAAYEQYF
-	-	TRBJ2-2	TRBV7-2	TGTGCCAGCAGCTTAGGGGGGGTCACCGGGGAGCTGTTTTTT	CASSLGGVTGELFF
-	TRBD1	TRBJ1-5	TRBV7-2	TGTGCCAGCAGCCAGGGACAGGGAGGAGGCAATCAGCCCCAGCATTTT	CASSQGQGGGNQPQHF
-	-	TRBJ1-6	TRBV6-1	TGTGCCAGCAGTGAAGCGCCTCCAGGGGACTATAATTCACCCCTCCACTTT	CASSEAPPGDYNSPLHF
-	-	TRBJ2-2	TRBV11-3	TGTGCCAGCAGCTTAGATGTAGAGGGGGAGCTGTTTTTT	CASSLDVEGELFF
once	-	TRBJ1-3	TRBV6-5	TGTGCCAACCGGGGGGGGTTAGGAAACACCATATATTTT	CANRGGLGNTIYF
-	-	TRBJ2-1	TRBV6-1	TGTGCCAGCAGTGAAGAGAGGAATGAGCAGTTCTTC	CASSEERNEQFF
-	-	TRBJ2-5	TRBV3-1/TRBV3-2	TGTGCCAGCAGCCAAGGGTCTATAGAATCTCAAGAGACCCAGTACTTC	CASSQGSIESQETQYF
-	-	TRBJ2-7	TRBV7-9	TGTGCCAGCACCCCCTCGACAGGATCCTACGAGCAGTACTTC	CASTPSTGSYEQYF
-	-	TRBJ2-3	TRBV14	TGTGCCAGCAGCCAAGAACGGTCCCCCGGGGCGCAGTATTTT	CASSQERSPGAQYF
-	TRBD2	TRBJ2-3	TRBV3-1/TRBV3-2	TGTGCCAGCAGCCCGGTCTGGTTGGGGGGGGGAACAGATACGCAGTATTTT	CASSPVWLGGGTDTQYF
few	TRBD1	TRBJ2-1	TRBV7-7	TGTGCCAGCAGCGTGGACAGGGTAAATGAGCAGTTCTTC	CASSVDRVNEQFF
-	-	TRBJ1-6	TRBV5-5	TGTGCCAGCAGCTCTTTTACAGGCGGTAATTCACCCCTCCACTTT	CASSSFTGGNSPLHF
-	TRBD1	TRBJ2-5	TRBV7-2	TGTGCCAGCACCCAAGACAGGGCCCAAGAGACCCAGTACTTC	CASTQDRAQETQYF
-	TRBD1	TRBJ1-1	TRBV5-1	TGCGCCAGCAGCCTGGGGACAGGGGGGACTGAAGCTTTCTTT	CASSLGTGGTEAFF
-	TRBD2	TRBJ2-3	TRBV7-9	TGTGCCAGCGGTCTGGGACTAGCGGGGGCAAGGGATACGCAGTATTTT	CASGLGLAGARDTQYF
-	-	TRBJ2-3	TRBV9	TGTGCCAGCAGCGTAGATGCGGGTCTAGGCGGTAAGCAGTATTTT	CASSVDAGLGGKQYF
-	TRBD2	TRBJ2-3	TRBV5-6	TGTGCCAGCAGCTTGGTTGCGGGGGGCAGGGGAGATACGCAGTATTTT	CASSLVAGGRGDTQYF
-	TRBD2	TRBJ2-7	TRBV9	TGTGCCAGCAGCGTAGATGGCGGGGGGGCGTACGAGCAGTACTTC	CASSVDGGGAYEQYF
-	-	TRBJ2-5	TRBV5-6	TGTGCCAGCAGCCCAGGGGAGGGAGAGACCCAGTACTTC	CASSPGEGETQYF
-	-	TRBJ1-4	TRBV4-3	TGCGCCAGCAGCCAATTACTAGGCCCTAATGAAAAACTGTTTTTT	CASSQLLGPNEKLFF
-	-	TRBJ1-4	TRBV5-1	TGCGCCAGCAGACGCGACAGCGATGAAAAACTGTTTTTT	CASRRDSDEKLFF
-	TRBD2	TRBJ2-5	TRBV3-1/TRBV3-2	TGTGCCAGCAGCCAAACTAGCGGGGGACTTTGGGAGACCCAGTACTTC	CASSQTSGGLWETQYF
-	TRBD2	TRBJ2-7	TRBV3-1/TRBV3-2	TGTGCCAGCAGCCTGACTAGCGGGGGGACCTACGAGCAGTACTTC	CASSLTSGGTYEQYF
-	TRBD1	TRBJ2-7	TRBV3-1/TRBV3-2	TGTGCCAGCAGCCAGGGACAGGGTCCCTACGAGCAGTACTTC	CASSQGQGPYEQYF
-	-	TRBJ2-7	TRBV28	TGTGCCAGCAGTTCCCCCGCTGAGGCGGGGAGCTACGAGCAGTACTTC	CASSSPAEAGSYEQYF
-	-	TRBJ1-6	TRBV6-1	TGTGCCAGCAGTGAGAGGAATTCACCCCTCCACTTT	CASSERNSPLHF
-	-	TRBJ2-7	TRBV6-5	TGTGCCAGCCGCTGGACAGAGGTCCACGAGCAGTACTTC	CASRWTEVHEQYF
-	TRBD1	TRBJ1-3	TRBV6-6	TGTGCCACCACCCTCTCCGGGACAGGGGGAAACACCATATATTTT	CATTLSGTGGNTIYF
-	-	TRBJ2-7	TRBV5-1	TGCGCCAGCAGCTTGTTAGGACAGACCTACGAGCAGTACTTC	CASSLLGQTYEQYF
-	TRBD1	TRBJ2-7	TRBV4-1	TGCGCCAGCAGCCAAGGGGACAGGGGGCGCGAGCAGTACTTC	CASSQGDRGREQYF
-	-	TRBJ1-4	TRBV29-1	TGCAGCGTTGTTTTGGCAGGGAGGGAAAAACTGTTTTTT	CSVVLAGREKLFF
-	-	TRBJ1-5	TRBV6-9	TGTGCCAGCAGTTATTTAGCCTCGGCGAATAGCAATCAGCCCCAGCATTTT	CASSYLASANSNQPQHF
-	TRBD1	TRBJ2-3	TRBV2	TGTGCCAGCAGCTACGGGACAGGGTGGTCAGATACGCAGTATTTT	CASSYGTGWSDTQYF
-	TRBD1	TRBJ2-1	TRBV5-1	TGCGCCAGCAGCTTATTACAGGGGAATCAGCTTGAGCAGTTCTTC	CASSLLQGNQLEQFF
once	TRBD1	TRBJ1-1	TRBV7-9	TGTGCCAGCAGCTGGGGACAGGGGACTGAAGCTTTCTTT	CASSWGQGTEAFF
-	TRBD2	TRBJ2-1	TRBV10-3	TGTGCCATCAGCGCAGGTAGTTCCGGGACTACTTCCTACAATGAGCAGTTCTTC	CAISAGSSGTTSYNEQFF
-	-	TRBJ2-7	TRBV7-2	TGTGCCAGCAGCGGGGTGTCGGGAGTGCAGTACTTC	CASSGVSGVQYF
-	TRBD1	TRBJ1-4	TRBV6-5	TGTGCCAGCACACAGGACAGGGCCGGGGAAAAACTGTTTTTT	CASTQDRAGEKLFF
once	-	TRBJ1-1	TRBV6-2/TRBV6-3	TGTGCCAGCAGTGGAGGGCGTCAGGTGAACACTGAAGCTTTCTTT	CASSGGRQVNTEAFF
-	-	TRBJ1-1	TRBV3-1/TRBV3-2	TGTGCCAGCAGCCCTAGCGGGAACACTGAAGCTTTCTTT	CASSPSGNTEAFF
-	-	TRBJ2-2	TRBV18	TGTGCCAGCTCACCACTGGCAGGGATGAACACCGGGGAGCTGTTTTTT	CASSPLAGMNTGELFF
-	-	TRBJ2-1	TRBV5-4	TGTGCCAGCAGCTTGGCGGTGTTCAATGAGCAGTTCTTC	CASSLAVFNEQFF
-	TRBD1	TRBJ2-3	TRBV4-1	TGCGCCAGCAGCCCCACAGGGGCTGGGCGCAATACGCAGTATTTT	CASSPTGAGRNTQYF
-	TRBD2	TRBJ2-4	TRBV9	TGTGCCAGCAGCGCCCTTCCCAGCGGGGATAACGTTCAGTACTTC	CASSALPSGDNVQYF
few	TRBD1	TRBJ2-2	TRBV7-3	TGTGCCAGCAGATCGCGGGACAGGGGTAATCCCGGGGAGCTGTTTTTT	CASRSRDRGNPGELFF
-	TRBD1	TRBJ1-2	TRBV5-1	TGCGCCAGCACCCGGGAGGTGGACAGGGGAAACTATGGCTACACCTTC	CASTREVDRGNYGYTF
-	-	TRBJ1-1	TRBV5-5	TGTGCCAGCAGCTGGGGGATGGGACTGAACATGAACACTGAAGCTTTCTTT	CASSWGMGLNMNTEAFF
once	TRBD1	TRBJ2-5	TRBV25-1	TGTGCCAGCTCCAGGACAGGGGGTTCGCGAGAGACCCAGTACTTC	CASSRTGGSRETQYF
once	TRBD2	TRBJ2-4	TRBV7-2	TGTGCCAGCAGCTTAGACGGGCGGGGGAACATTCAGTACTTC	CASSLDGRGNIQYF
-	TRBD1	TRBJ2-3	TRBV5-1	TGCGCCAGCACCGGAAGGGACAGAATAGGGACAGATACGCAGTATTTT	CASTGRDRIGTDTQYF
-	TRBD2	TRBJ2-1	TRBV15	TGTGCCACCAGCAGAGTGGGGGACCTAGCGGACTACAATGAGCAGTTCTTC	CATSRVGDLADYNEQFF